A selection of T cell receptor beta chains follows, all from one sample in a study of cytotoxic CD8 clonotypes in ibrutinib-treated CLL. Method: immunoSEQ multiplex PCR; TCRdb's copy keeps in-frame clones and lacks some. The sample consists of some 130,000 clones, approximately 85% of them appearing once. The sequencing used PBMCs, collected after 24 months of ibrutinib treatment. Receptor source: a human donor with chronic lymphocytic leukemia. Each CDR3 is given with its conserved first and last residue. Each record gives: D gene, V gene, clone size, J gene, CDR3 DNA, CDR3 protein. D genes are given only for firm matches. A row's size may be missing; if present it is once, few, many or a size class.

d_call: .
v_call: TRBV7-3
clone_size: few
j_call: TRBJ1-1
cdr3_nt: TGTGCCAGCAGCATCCGTAGAGACTCTGAAGCTTTCTTT
cdr3_aa: CASSIRRDSEAFF

d_call: .
v_call: TRBV30
clone_size: .
j_call: TRBJ2-1
cdr3_nt: TGTGCCTGGAGTATACGCTTGGGGGACAATGAGCAGTTCTTC
cdr3_aa: CAWSIRLGDNEQFF

d_call: .
v_call: TRBV28
clone_size: .
j_call: TRBJ2-2
cdr3_nt: TGTGCCATACCCGCGAGAGTGGGGGCGAACACCGGGGAGCTGTTTTTT
cdr3_aa: CAIPARVGANTGELFF

d_call: .
v_call: TRBV27
clone_size: .
j_call: TRBJ1-6
cdr3_nt: TGTGCCAGCAGCCCCCGGACGTCAGGGTATCTTTCACCCCTCCACTTT
cdr3_aa: CASSPRTSGYLSPLHF

d_call: .
v_call: TRBV2
clone_size: few
j_call: TRBJ2-1
cdr3_nt: TGTGCCAGCAGTGTGGCGATCTCCTACAATGAGCAGTTCTTC
cdr3_aa: CASSVAISYNEQFF

d_call: TRBD1
v_call: TRBV7-2
clone_size: few
j_call: TRBJ1-2
cdr3_nt: TGTGCCAGCAGCTTTCGACAGGGGAGCGGCTACACCTTC
cdr3_aa: CASSFRQGSGYTF

d_call: TRBD2
v_call: TRBV6-6
clone_size: .
j_call: TRBJ2-3
cdr3_nt: TGTGCCAGCAGTCGTCGACTAGCGGGGGGGGATACGCAGTATTTT
cdr3_aa: CASSRRLAGGDTQYF

d_call: .
v_call: TRBV27
clone_size: .
j_call: TRBJ1-2
cdr3_nt: TGTGCCAGCAGTTTAGGGCAGACTAACTATGGCTACACCTTC
cdr3_aa: CASSLGQTNYGYTF

d_call: TRBD2
v_call: TRBV5-4
clone_size: .
j_call: TRBJ2-3
cdr3_nt: TGTGCCAGCAGCTTATTTGGACTAGCGGCCACAGATACGCAGTATTTT
cdr3_aa: CASSLFGLAATDTQYF

d_call: .
v_call: TRBV19
clone_size: .
j_call: TRBJ2-6
cdr3_nt: TGTGCCAGTAGTAAACAGGAGTTCAACTCTGGGGCCAACGTCCTGACTTTC
cdr3_aa: CASSKQEFNSGANVLTF

d_call: TRBD1
v_call: TRBV28
clone_size: .
j_call: TRBJ2-7
cdr3_nt: TGTGCCAGCAGTACCCCGGAGGGCAGGGGGCTCCACGAGCAGTACTTC
cdr3_aa: CASSTPEGRGLHEQYF

d_call: .
v_call: TRBV9
clone_size: .
j_call: TRBJ1-4
cdr3_nt: TGTGCCAGCAGCGGGGGCTTTGATGAAAAACTGTTTTTT
cdr3_aa: CASSGGFDEKLFF

d_call: TRBD1
v_call: TRBV5-4
clone_size: .
j_call: TRBJ2-7
cdr3_nt: TGTGCCAGCAGCTTCCGACAGGGGAGCTCCTACGAGCAGTACTTC
cdr3_aa: CASSFRQGSSYEQYF

d_call: TRBD1
v_call: TRBV5-6
clone_size: .
j_call: TRBJ2-7
cdr3_nt: TGTGCCAGCAGCTCGCCCCCCGGGACAGGGAGGCCCTACGAGCAGTACTTC
cdr3_aa: CASSSPPGTGRPYEQYF

d_call: .
v_call: TRBV7-9
clone_size: once
j_call: TRBJ2-3
cdr3_nt: TGTGCCAGCAGCCTTAGCGAGACCACAGATACGCAGTATTTT
cdr3_aa: CASSLSETTDTQYF

d_call: .
v_call: TRBV6-6
clone_size: .
j_call: TRBJ1-2
cdr3_nt: TGTGCCAGCAGGGGGGGTAACTATGGCTACACCTTC
cdr3_aa: CASRGGNYGYTF

d_call: .
v_call: TRBV7-9
clone_size: .
j_call: TRBJ1-5
cdr3_nt: TGTGCCAGCAGCTTCGAGACTAGCAATCAGCCCCAGCATTTT
cdr3_aa: CASSFETSNQPQHF

d_call: .
v_call: TRBV7-9
clone_size: .
j_call: TRBJ2-4
cdr3_nt: TGTGCCAGCAGCCCCCTCAACATTCAGTACTTC
cdr3_aa: CASSPLNIQYF

d_call: .
v_call: TRBV28
clone_size: .
j_call: TRBJ1-2
cdr3_nt: TGTGCCAGCAGTTTACCGTCCGGCAGAGGCTACACCTTC
cdr3_aa: CASSLPSGRGYTF

d_call: TRBD1
v_call: TRBV5-1
clone_size: .
j_call: TRBJ2-2
cdr3_nt: TGCGCCAGCAGCTGGACAGGGGGCGGCGGGGAGCTGTTTTTT
cdr3_aa: CASSWTGGGGELFF

d_call: .
v_call: TRBV5-6
clone_size: .
j_call: TRBJ2-7
cdr3_nt: TGTGCCAGCAGCTTGGGGGATGGGAGCTACGAGCAGTACTTC
cdr3_aa: CASSLGDGSYEQYF

d_call: TRBD1
v_call: TRBV6-5
clone_size: .
j_call: TRBJ1-2
cdr3_nt: TGTGCCAGCAGTCCATCTACAGGGGGGGATGGCTACACCTTC
cdr3_aa: CASSPSTGGDGYTF

d_call: .
v_call: TRBV6-5
clone_size: .
j_call: TRBJ1-2
cdr3_nt: TGTGCCAGCAGTCGGGACTGGGGGATCGCTGGCTACACCTTC
cdr3_aa: CASSRDWGIAGYTF

d_call: .
v_call: TRBV11-2
clone_size: .
j_call: TRBJ1-4
cdr3_nt: TGTGCCAGCAGCTTAGTTACGTCCGAAAAACTGTTTTTT
cdr3_aa: CASSLVTSEKLFF

d_call: TRBD2
v_call: TRBV5-1
clone_size: .
j_call: TRBJ2-3
cdr3_nt: TGCGCCAGCAGCTTGGCCCCTAGCGGGTCCGGGGATACGCAGTATTTT
cdr3_aa: CASSLAPSGSGDTQYF